Listed here are 32 T cell receptor beta chains from one sample, sequenced in a study of T cell responses to AZD1222 COVID-19 vaccine. The repertoire was sequenced with immunoSEQ multiplex PCR; TCRdb's copy has only in-frame clones and lacks some. The top ten hold 0.99% of the sample, which has about 190,000 clones, roughly 93% seen once. Sequences were derived from peripheral blood, sampled on day 0 of AZD1222 vaccination. These receptor sequences come from an adult in good health.

The rearrangement joins TRBV3-1 (or the pseudogene TRBV3-2) to TRBJ2-1; TRBD1 agrees at 9 bases. Per germline, CDR1 LGHDT and CDR2 YNNKEL (reference sequence). The CDR3 runs to 21 residues. V shed 0 bases, J shed 8 bases, and the junction held 23 bases outside the gene matches. CDR3: CASSQEGAGWTGAPGGDEQFF. The CDR3 DNA is TGTGCCAGCAGCCAAGAAGGGGCGGGATGGACAGGGGCCCCTGGCGGGGATGAGCAGTTCTTC.

The J gene is TRBJ1-2, the V gene TRBV27; no firm D call. V was cut by 3 bases and J by 0 bases, with 8 bases left in between. Germline CDR1 MNHEY, CDR2 SMNVEV (reference sequence). The CDR3 is 14 residues long. The DNA for the CDR3 is TGTGCCAGCAGTTTTCGTGCAGCTAACTATGGCTACACCTTC. Its protein product is CASSFRAANYGYTF.

This chain links TRBV15 with TRBJ1-5; D may be TRBD1 (6 bases). The V end was cut by 2 bases, the J end by 0 bases, with 14 bases between. CDR1 is LNHNV, CDR2 YYDKDF, per germline (reference sequence). This CDR3 has 17 residues. The CDR3 here is CATSRPGTPLSNQPQHF. For the CDR3, the DNA is TGTGCCACCAGCAGACCCGGGACACCTCTTAGCAATCAGCCCCAGCATTTT.

The chain is built from TRBV11-2 and TRBJ2-7, with D perhaps matching TRBD2 (5 bases). This CDR3 is 15 amino acids long. V lost 0 bases, J lost 4 bases, and 13 bases lay in between. Germline V lookup: CDR1 SGHAT, CDR2 FQNNGV. CDR3 in amino acids: CASSLDRGLQYEQYF. Written as DNA, the CDR3 is TGTGCCAGCAGCTTAGATCGCGGGCTTCAGTACGAGCAGTACTTC.

The CDR3 DNA reads TGTGCCAGCAGGGGGACAGGGTACACTGAAGCTTTCTTT. This encodes CASRGTGYTEAFF. V and J are TRBV6-5 and TRBJ1-1; 9 positions match TRBD1. Trimming took 6 bases from V and 3 from J; bases not matched to a gene: 2. The CDR3 consists of 13 residues. Per germline, CDR1 MNHEY and CDR2 SVGAGI.

This clone was observed once. The chain carries TRBV19 and TRBJ1-2; TRBD1 is a possible D gene (5 bases). Trimming stripped 5 bases from V and 0 bases from J, with 19 bases between. The CDR3 sequence is 17 residues long. Germline assignment: CDR1 LNHDA and CDR2 SQIVND (reference sequence). The DNA of the CDR3 is TGTGCCAGTAGTTCAACCACCTGGGACGGAGCTAACTATGGCTACACCTTC. Protein: CASSSTTWDGANYGYTF.

V usage is TRBV3-1 (or the pseudogene TRBV3-2) and J usage is TRBJ2-3, with D tentatively TRBD1 (5 bases). Trimming removed 4 bases from V and 6 bases from J, with 14 bases in between. CDR3 length equals 14 residues. Germline V gene data show CDR1 as LGHDT and CDR2 as YNNKEL (reference sequence). Here the CDR3 DNA reads TGTGCCAGCAGCCCAGGGTCCCGAGACGATACGCAGTATTTT. It specifies CASSPGSRDDTQYF.

This chain joins TRBV5-4 and TRBJ1-2; no clear D gene. V lost 2 bases to trimming and J lost 2 bases, with 7 bases between them. Per the germline V gene, CDR1 is SGHNT and CDR2 is YYREEE (reference sequence). This CDR3 region has 13 residues. CDR3 DNA: TGTGCCAGCAGCTTCGAGACCAACTATGGCTACACCTTC. Protein product: CASSFETNYGYTF.

This rearrangement joins TRBV7-9 to TRBJ2-1; 7 bases fit TRBD1. From germline, CDR1 is SEHNR and CDR2 FQNEAQ (reference sequence). Trimming took 2 bases from V and 6 from J; bases not matched to a gene: 1. This CDR3 is 13 amino acids long. The CDR3 bases are TGTGCCAGCAGCTTACACAGGGGCAATGAGCAGTTCTTC. Protein sequence: CASSLHRGNEQFF.

The chain recombines TRBV2 with TRBJ2-1; 8 nucleotides line up with TRBD1. The CDR3 has 15 amino acids. J lost 3 bases, V lost 6 bases, and 7 bases had no gene match. Germline assignment: CDR1 SNHLY and CDR2 FYNNEI. The CDR3 DNA reads as TGTGCCAGCAGGGCAGACAGGGGAAACTACAATGAGCAGTTCTTC. It codes for CASRADRGNYNEQFF.

This clone has only one observation. The chain employs TRBV10-3 and TRBJ2-3, with D possibly TRBD1 on 6 matching bases. Germline V gene lookup returns CDR1 ENHRY and CDR2 SYGVKD. Trimming took off 0 bases at V and 11 bases at J, with 9 bases between the two ends. This CDR3 contains 12 residues. The CDR3 DNA reads TGTGCCATCAGTGAGTCGGGGACACAGCAGTATTTT. Its protein is CAISESGTQQYF.

CDR3 in amino acids: CASSPGTGEYEQYF. In DNA form, the CDR3 reads TGTGCCAGCAGTCCCGGGACAGGGGAATACGAGCAGTACTTC. The J gene is TRBJ2-7, the V gene TRBV6-5; 10 bases map to TRBD1. Losses at the gene ends were 5 bases for V and 4 bases for J; bases not matched to a gene: 5. CDR1 and CDR2 from the germline V gene are MNHEY and SVGAGI. The CDR3 totals 14 residues.

The chain joins TRBV9 to TRBJ2-3; a possible D gene is TRBD1 (5 bases). The CDR3 has 17 residues. With 3 bases removed from V and 1 base from J, the gap between germline ends came to 18 bases. Per the germline V gene, CDR1 is SGDLS and CDR2 is YYNGEE. The CDR3 spells CASSGSSGFSGTDTQYF. CDR3 nucleotide sequence: TGTGCCAGCAGCGGGTCCTCAGGGTTTTCTGGCACAGATACGCAGTATTTT.

This chain links TRBV10-3 with TRBJ1-2, with D unresolved. CDR1 is ENHRY, CDR2 SYGVKD, per germline. The germline V and J ends were trimmed by 4 bases and 8 bases, with 14 bases remaining between them. CDR3 length: 13 residues. CDR3 residues: CAISGRMGWGYTF. CDR3 DNA: TGTGCCATCAGTGGGAGAATGGGATGGGGCTACACCTTC.

The CDR3 sequence is CASSSLRRGYNEQFF. CDR3 sequence (DNA): TGTGCCAGCAGCTCCCTAAGGCGGGGCTACAATGAGCAGTTCTTC. This rearrangement joins TRBV28 to TRBJ2-1; the D gene is possibly TRBD2 (6 bases). The germline gives CDR1 MDHEN, CDR2 SYDVKM. Between the trimmed V and J ends, which lost 6 bases and 3 bases, there was a span of 15 bases. This CDR3 is built from 15 residues. Based on the CDR3 plus reference TRBV28 and TRBJ2-1, the full variable domain is DVKVTQSSRYLVKRTGEKVFLECVQDMDHENMFWYRQDPGLGLRLIYFSYDVKMKEKGDIPEGYSVSREKKERFSLILESASTNQTSMYLCASSSLRRGYNEQFFGPGTRLTVL.

The chain carries TRBV6-5 and TRBJ2-2; D gene unclear. CDR1 and CDR2 (germline): MNHEY, SVGAGI. V lost 6 bases, J lost 4 bases, and 9 bases lay in between. The CDR3 is 13 residues long. In DNA, the CDR3 is TGTGCCAGCAGCTCCCCGGGCACCGGGGAGCTGTTTTTT. Protein: CASSSPGTGELFF.

This clone was detected only a few times. The J gene is TRBJ1-2, the V gene TRBV29-1, with D tentatively TRBD1 (6 bases). The V end was cut by 0 bases, the J end by 4 bases, with 24 bases between. Looked up from germline, CDR1 is SQVTM and CDR2 is ANQGSEA. The CDR3 sequence is 18 residues long. Here the CDR3 DNA reads TGCAGCGTTGAAGATAGGGTGTTTGGGTTCGGACAGCCCTATGGCTACACCTTC. Translating it yields CSVEDRVFGFGQPYGYTF.

The gene calls are TRBV2 and TRBJ1-1; unclear D gene. The germline V and J ends were trimmed by 5 bases and 6 bases, with 7 bases remaining between them. This CDR3 is built from 11 residues. Germline V CDR1 and CDR2: SNHLY, FYNNEI. The CDR3 sequence: CASSLAPEAFF. The CDR3 region has the DNA TGTGCCAGCAGTCTAGCTCCTGAAGCTTTCTTT.

The rearrangement links TRBV6-6 to TRBJ2-7, with D possibly matching TRBD1 (7 bases). Germline CDR1 MNHNY, CDR2 SVGAGI (reference sequence). CDR3 length: 16 amino acids. The germline V and J ends were trimmed by 6 bases and 6 bases, with 24 bases remaining between them. The CDR3: CASSPVGGQTEGEQYF. CDR3 in DNA: TGTGCCAGCAGCCCCGTGGGGGGACAGACCGAAGGCGAGCAGTACTTC.

The chain combines TRBV6-6 with TRBJ1-3; TRBD1 might be the D (5 bases). Deletions cut 2 bases from V and 6 bases from J, with 8 bases between. CDR3 length: 13 residues. CDR1 and CDR2 (germline): MNHNY, SVGAGI (reference sequence). CDR3 region: CASSYEGINTIYF. In DNA, the CDR3 is TGTGCCAGCAGTTACGAGGGGATAAACACCATATATTTT.

This chain links TRBV7-3 with TRBJ2-2; 7 nucleotides match TRBD1. V shed 5 bases and J 6 bases; nucleotides not matched to a gene: 15. The V gene's germline CDR1 is SGHTA and CDR2 FQGTGA. The CDR3 is made up of 17 amino acids. The CDR3 sequence is CASSTEDRFLPPGELFF. As DNA, the CDR3 is TGTGCCAGCAGCACGGAGGACAGGTTCTTACCTCCCGGGGAGCTGTTTTTT.

The chain joins TRBV20-1 to TRBJ1-1; possible D gene TRBD1, 5 bases. The V end lost 6 bases, the J end lost 1 base, and 12 bases lay between the germline ends. The CDR3 runs to 13 residues. Per germline, CDR1 DFQATT and CDR2 SNEGSKA (reference sequence). The CDR3 region is CSASDSSNTEAFF. The CDR3, as DNA: TGCAGTGCCAGTGACAGTTCGAACACTGAAGCTTTCTTT.

The chain carries TRBV5-1 and TRBJ1-2; 10 nucleotides line up with TRBD1. The junction had 4 bases not matched to a gene; V was cut back by 0 bases and J by 8 bases. The CDR3 has 14 residues. Germline V lookup: CDR1 SGHRS, CDR2 YFSETQ. The CDR3 nucleotides read TGCGCCAGCAGCTTGGGGGACAGGGGCTGGGGCTACACCTTC. Translated: CASSLGDRGWGYTF.

This chain links TRBV7-2 with TRBJ2-7; D gene uncertain. Trimming removed 5 bases at V and 6 bases at J, with 20 bases between. Germline V lookup: CDR1 SGHTA, CDR2 FQGNSA. The CDR3 spans 15 residues. The CDR3 here is CASSPPGSYLGEQYF. The CDR3 DNA follows: TGTGCCAGCAGCCCGCCTGGGTCCTATCTCGGCGAGCAGTACTTC.

V gene TRBV27 combines with J gene TRBJ2-3; D remains unclear. V shed 3 bases and J shed 5 bases, with 9 bases lying between them. The CDR3 extends over 13 amino acids. Germline assignment: CDR1 MNHEY and CDR2 SMNVEV (reference sequence). The CDR3 DNA reads as TGTGCCAGCAGTTTTGGCAGTCGAGATACGCAGTATTTT. Translation: CASSFGSRDTQYF.

V and J are TRBV27 and TRBJ1-6; no clear D gene. Germline assignment: CDR1 MNHEY and CDR2 SMNVEV (reference sequence). V was clipped by 3 bases and J by 0 bases, with 18 bases between them. The length of the CDR3 is 19 residues. The CDR3 DNA sequence: TGTGCCAGCAGTTTCCACGCCGCTCCGGTGAGCTCCTATAATTCACCCCTCCACTTT. This sequence encodes CASSFHAAPVSSYNSPLHF.

The chain uses TRBV9 and TRBJ1-5, with 9 positions matching TRBD1. This CDR3 is built from 15 residues. V trimming: 0 bases; J trimming: 4 bases; junction bases outside the gene matches: 2. Looked up from germline, CDR1 is SGDLS and CDR2 is YYNGEE. The CDR3 DNA reads TGTGCCAGCAGCGTAGGGGACAGGGCAAATCAGCCCCAGCATTTT. Translated: CASSVGDRANQPQHF.

This chain links TRBV29-1 with TRBJ2-1, with unresolved D. The ends were cut back, 4 bases at V and 4 bases at J, with 5 bases in the middle. Germline V gene data show CDR1 as SQVTM and CDR2 as ANQGSEA. CDR3 size: 11 residues. CDR3 sequence (DNA): TGCAGCGTTGGCGGATACAATGAGCAGTTCTTC. Translated: CSVGGYNEQFF.

The CDR3 coding sequence is TGTGCCAGCAGCTATGGACTACAGGGGACCGGGGAGCTGTTTTTT. This sequence encodes CASSYGLQGTGELFF. This chain connects TRBV16 to TRBJ2-2; D may be TRBD1 (7 bases). V was clipped by 5 bases and J by 5 bases, with 15 bases between them. Germline V gene sequence: CDR1 KGHSY, CDR2 FQNENV. The CDR3 runs to 15 residues.

The rearrangement links TRBV6-5 to TRBJ2-7; 7 positions agree with TRBD1. After removal of 6 bases from V and 0 bases from J, the junction contained 8 bases not matched to a gene. CDR3 size: 15 residues. The V gene's germline CDR1 is MNHEY and CDR2 SVGAGI. CDR3 loop: CASRPVDRVSYEQYF. CDR3 nucleotide sequence: TGTGCCAGCAGGCCGGTTGACAGGGTCTCCTACGAGCAGTACTTC.

The chain employs TRBV3-1 (or the pseudogene TRBV3-2) and TRBJ2-5; TRBD1 matches 9 bases. The trim removed 4 bases at V and 1 base at J, leaving 10 bases unmatched. The CDR3 extends over 17 amino acids. Germline CDR1 reads LGHDT; CDR2 reads YNNKEL (reference sequence). In DNA, the CDR3 is TGTGCCAGCAGCCTCAACCGGGACAGGGTTGCCCAAGAGACCCAGTACTTC. Translated: CASSLNRDRVAQETQYF.

This chain uses TRBV7-3 with TRBJ2-3, with D maybe TRBD1 (5 bases). Trimming removed 0 bases at V and 3 bases at J, with 7 bases between. The V gene's germline CDR1 is SGHTA and CDR2 FQGTGA. The CDR3 sequence is 14 residues long. The CDR3 DNA reads TGTGCCAGCAGCTTAACCAGGGCTACAGATACGCAGTATTTT. It specifies CASSLTRATDTQYF.